This TCR beta chain was obtained from a study of blood T cell repertoires in COVID-19. Study-level information: Some COVID-19 samples were acute and others convalescent; all came from the United States, Italy and Spain. PBMCs, B-cell-depleted T cells, or T cells provided the cDNA or gDNA that made up the material.

In the authors' workflow: Using reference gene primer amplification, nucleated cell counts were estimated. Some clones are missing from TCRdb's copy, which holds only in-frame ones; the method was immunoSEQ multiplex PCR. V and J calls and clone size are those listed in that table; D and trimming were worked out from the DNA. Among a few hundred thousand clones listed, about 86% were seen once. Seattle cases were enrolled at active infection and followed longitudinally. The length of the CDR3 is 13 residues. With 7 bases clipped from V and 5 bases from J, the junction kept 5 bases outside the gene matches. Germline V gene data show CDR1 as MNHEY and CDR2 as SVGAGI.

The TCR comes from a woman aged 65 to 85 with COVID-19, enrolled during active disease. This sequence joins TRBV6-5 and TRBJ1-1; 9 bases align to TRBD1. Sequencing was carried out using peripheral blood. For the CDR3, the DNA is TGTGCCAGCACTGTGACAGGGGGGACTGAAGCTTTCTTT. This translates into CASTVTGGTEAFF.